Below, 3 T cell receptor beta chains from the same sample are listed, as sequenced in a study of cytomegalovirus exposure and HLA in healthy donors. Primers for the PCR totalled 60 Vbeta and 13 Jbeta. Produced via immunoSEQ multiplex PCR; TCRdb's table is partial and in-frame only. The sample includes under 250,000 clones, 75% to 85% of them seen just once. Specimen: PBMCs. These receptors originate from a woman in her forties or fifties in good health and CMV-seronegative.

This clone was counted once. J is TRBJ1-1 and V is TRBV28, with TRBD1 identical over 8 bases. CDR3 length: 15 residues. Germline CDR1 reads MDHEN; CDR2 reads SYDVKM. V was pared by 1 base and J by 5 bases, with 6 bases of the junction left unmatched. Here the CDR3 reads CASSLLRQGATEAFF. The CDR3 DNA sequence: TGTGCCAGCAGTTTATTAAGGCAGGGGGCAACTGAAGCTTTCTTT.

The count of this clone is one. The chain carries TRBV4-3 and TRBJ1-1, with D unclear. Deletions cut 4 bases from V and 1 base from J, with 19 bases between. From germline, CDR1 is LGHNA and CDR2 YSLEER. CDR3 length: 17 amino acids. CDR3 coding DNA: TGCGCCAGCAGCCCTGGCGCAGGCCACTCCGAGAACACTGAAGCTTTCTTT. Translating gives CASSPGAGHSENTEAFF.

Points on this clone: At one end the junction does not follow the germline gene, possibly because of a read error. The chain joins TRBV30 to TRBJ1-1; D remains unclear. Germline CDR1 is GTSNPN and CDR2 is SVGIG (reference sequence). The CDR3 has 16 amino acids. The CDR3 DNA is TGTGCTTGGAAAGGCACCTGGAGGGAGGAGGCCACTGAAGCTTTCTTT. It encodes CAWKGTWREEATEAFF.